A selection of T cell receptor beta chains follows, all from one sample in a study of radiation and T cells in renal cell carcinoma. TCRdb's copy holds only in-frame clones and misses some; the assay was immunoSEQ multiplex PCR. The sample holds over 90,000 clones, more than 65% seen once. The source material was blood, sampled from a patient whose treatment included radiotherapy and nephrectomy. Receptors originate from a man in his 60s with renal cell carcinoma. The CDR3 runs from the conserved cysteine through the conserved F or W. The D gene is left open where the match is weak. Clone size, where shown, is once, few, many, or a class for clones that have expanded.

d_call: TRBD1; clone_size: NA; v_call: TRBV5-1; j_call: TRBJ1-2; cdr3_aa: CASSLAVGGTGGAYYGYTF; cdr3_nt: TGCGCCAGCAGCTTGGCCGTTGGAGGGACAGGGGGCGCTTACTATGGCTACACCTTC
d_call: NA; clone_size: few; v_call: TRBV5-1; j_call: TRBJ1-1; cdr3_aa: CASSFSSPGDTEAFF; cdr3_nt: TGCGCCAGCAGCTTTTCCAGTCCGGGGGATACTGAAGCTTTCTTT
d_call: TRBD2; clone_size: NA; v_call: TRBV5-4; j_call: TRBJ2-5; cdr3_aa: CASSLALAGGQETQYF; cdr3_nt: TGTGCCAGCAGCTTGGCTCTAGCGGGTGGGCAAGAGACCCAGTACTTC
d_call: TRBD2; clone_size: NA; v_call: TRBV5-1; j_call: TRBJ2-1; cdr3_aa: CASSFRTGLAGVLSYNEQFF; cdr3_nt: TGCGCCAGCAGCTTTCGTACTGGGCTAGCGGGAGTGTTATCCTACAATGAGCAGTTCTTC
d_call: NA; clone_size: NA; v_call: TRBV5-5; j_call: TRBJ1-2; cdr3_aa: CASSLNWFSEGYGYTF; cdr3_nt: TGTGCCAGCAGCTTGAATTGGTTCTCCGAAGGATATGGCTACACCTTC
d_call: NA; clone_size: NA; v_call: TRBV28; j_call: TRBJ2-2; cdr3_aa: CASSPRGGATGELFF; cdr3_nt: TGTGCCAGCAGTCCCAGAGGGGGAGCCACCGGGGAGCTGTTTTTT
d_call: NA; clone_size: NA; v_call: TRBV7-8; j_call: TRBJ2-4; cdr3_aa: CASSFGGLGLQYF; cdr3_nt: TGTGCCAGCAGCTTTGGGGGGCTTGGTCTTCAGTACTTC
d_call: NA; clone_size: NA; v_call: TRBV11-3; j_call: TRBJ2-3; cdr3_aa: CASSLRISGGTDTQYF; cdr3_nt: TGTGCCAGCAGCTTAAGGATTTCAGGAGGCACAGATACGCAGTATTTT
d_call: TRBD2; clone_size: NA; v_call: TRBV9; j_call: TRBJ2-3; cdr3_aa: CASSVVSAGGLFTDTQYF; cdr3_nt: TGTGCCAGCAGCGTAGTAAGTGCGGGAGGGCTCTTCACAGATACGCAGTATTTT
d_call: TRBD2; clone_size: NA; v_call: TRBV5-6; j_call: TRBJ2-5; cdr3_aa: CASSSRRLAGVGGETQYF; cdr3_nt: TGTGCCAGCAGCTCCCGCCGGCTAGCGGGAGTTGGGGGAGAGACCCAGTACTTC
d_call: NA; clone_size: NA; v_call: TRBV10-3; j_call: TRBJ1-1; cdr3_aa: CALKSEVNTEAFF; cdr3_nt: TGTGCCCTCAAAAGCGAGGTGAACACTGAAGCTTTCTTT
d_call: NA; clone_size: NA; v_call: TRBV30; j_call: TRBJ2-5; cdr3_aa: CAWSGGALGETQYF; cdr3_nt: TGTGCCTGGAGCGGGGGAGCCCTGGGGGAGACCCAGTACTTC
d_call: TRBD2; clone_size: NA; v_call: TRBV27; j_call: TRBJ2-3; cdr3_aa: CASSLMSGRGGDTQYF; cdr3_nt: TGTGCCAGCAGTTTGATGAGCGGGAGAGGGGGGGATACGCAGTATTTT
d_call: NA; clone_size: NA; v_call: TRBV2; j_call: TRBJ1-5; cdr3_aa: CASSGVDYSNQPQHF; cdr3_nt: TGTGCCAGCAGCGGGGTGGATTATAGCAATCAGCCCCAGCATTTT
d_call: TRBD1; clone_size: once; v_call: TRBV6-5; j_call: TRBJ1-1; cdr3_aa: CASSYRDRNTEAFF; cdr3_nt: TGTGCCAGCAGTTACCGGGACAGGAACACTGAAGCTTTCTTT
d_call: TRBD2; clone_size: NA; v_call: TRBV13; j_call: TRBJ2-4; cdr3_aa: CASSLAGGNIQYF; cdr3_nt: TGTGCCAGCAGCTTAGCCGGGGGGAACATTCAGTACTTC
d_call: TRBD2; clone_size: NA; v_call: TRBV7-2; j_call: TRBJ2-1; cdr3_aa: CASSVGPGLAGNEQFF; cdr3_nt: TGTGCCAGCAGCGTAGGCCCCGGACTAGCGGGCAATGAGCAGTTCTTC
d_call: NA; clone_size: NA; v_call: TRBV28; j_call: TRBJ2-7; cdr3_aa: CASSKPGNPYEQYF; cdr3_nt: TGTGCCAGCAGTAAGCCAGGGAACCCCTACGAGCAGTACTTC
d_call: NA; clone_size: NA; v_call: TRBV30; j_call: TRBJ1-4; cdr3_aa: CAWRGDLTNEKLFF; cdr3_nt: TGTGCCTGGCGAGGGGACCTAACTAATGAAAAACTGTTTTTT
d_call: NA; clone_size: NA; v_call: TRBV29-1; j_call: TRBJ1-5; cdr3_aa: CSVAGAGGAQPQHF; cdr3_nt: TGCAGCGTTGCAGGGGCGGGCGGAGCTCAGCCCCAGCATTTT
d_call: NA; clone_size: NA; v_call: TRBV7-9; j_call: TRBJ2-3; cdr3_aa: CASSGGTSLGDTQYF; cdr3_nt: TGTGCCAGCAGCGGAGGGACATCTCTCGGGGATACGCAGTATTTT
d_call: NA; clone_size: NA; v_call: TRBV28; j_call: TRBJ1-6; cdr3_aa: CASPNREVNSPLHF; cdr3_nt: TGTGCCAGCCCGAACAGGGAGGTTAACTCACCCCTCCACTTT
d_call: NA; clone_size: once; v_call: TRBV29-1; j_call: TRBJ1-3; cdr3_aa: CSVVEGVTLSGNTIYF; cdr3_nt: TGCAGCGTTGTAGAAGGGGTGACTCTCTCTGGAAACACCATATATTTT
d_call: NA; clone_size: NA; v_call: TRBV9; j_call: TRBJ1-3; cdr3_aa: CASSVEGPGNTIYF; cdr3_nt: TGTGCCAGCAGCGTAGAAGGGCCTGGAAACACCATATATTTT
d_call: TRBD2; clone_size: NA; v_call: TRBV28; j_call: TRBJ2-2; cdr3_aa: CAILAGEGAGELFF; cdr3_nt: TGTGCCATACTAGCGGGAGAGGGGGCCGGGGAGCTGTTTTTT
d_call: TRBD2; clone_size: NA; v_call: TRBV19; j_call: TRBJ2-7; cdr3_aa: CANSIIAGHYEQYF; cdr3_nt: TGTGCCAATAGTATAATAGCGGGTCACTACGAGCAGTACTTC